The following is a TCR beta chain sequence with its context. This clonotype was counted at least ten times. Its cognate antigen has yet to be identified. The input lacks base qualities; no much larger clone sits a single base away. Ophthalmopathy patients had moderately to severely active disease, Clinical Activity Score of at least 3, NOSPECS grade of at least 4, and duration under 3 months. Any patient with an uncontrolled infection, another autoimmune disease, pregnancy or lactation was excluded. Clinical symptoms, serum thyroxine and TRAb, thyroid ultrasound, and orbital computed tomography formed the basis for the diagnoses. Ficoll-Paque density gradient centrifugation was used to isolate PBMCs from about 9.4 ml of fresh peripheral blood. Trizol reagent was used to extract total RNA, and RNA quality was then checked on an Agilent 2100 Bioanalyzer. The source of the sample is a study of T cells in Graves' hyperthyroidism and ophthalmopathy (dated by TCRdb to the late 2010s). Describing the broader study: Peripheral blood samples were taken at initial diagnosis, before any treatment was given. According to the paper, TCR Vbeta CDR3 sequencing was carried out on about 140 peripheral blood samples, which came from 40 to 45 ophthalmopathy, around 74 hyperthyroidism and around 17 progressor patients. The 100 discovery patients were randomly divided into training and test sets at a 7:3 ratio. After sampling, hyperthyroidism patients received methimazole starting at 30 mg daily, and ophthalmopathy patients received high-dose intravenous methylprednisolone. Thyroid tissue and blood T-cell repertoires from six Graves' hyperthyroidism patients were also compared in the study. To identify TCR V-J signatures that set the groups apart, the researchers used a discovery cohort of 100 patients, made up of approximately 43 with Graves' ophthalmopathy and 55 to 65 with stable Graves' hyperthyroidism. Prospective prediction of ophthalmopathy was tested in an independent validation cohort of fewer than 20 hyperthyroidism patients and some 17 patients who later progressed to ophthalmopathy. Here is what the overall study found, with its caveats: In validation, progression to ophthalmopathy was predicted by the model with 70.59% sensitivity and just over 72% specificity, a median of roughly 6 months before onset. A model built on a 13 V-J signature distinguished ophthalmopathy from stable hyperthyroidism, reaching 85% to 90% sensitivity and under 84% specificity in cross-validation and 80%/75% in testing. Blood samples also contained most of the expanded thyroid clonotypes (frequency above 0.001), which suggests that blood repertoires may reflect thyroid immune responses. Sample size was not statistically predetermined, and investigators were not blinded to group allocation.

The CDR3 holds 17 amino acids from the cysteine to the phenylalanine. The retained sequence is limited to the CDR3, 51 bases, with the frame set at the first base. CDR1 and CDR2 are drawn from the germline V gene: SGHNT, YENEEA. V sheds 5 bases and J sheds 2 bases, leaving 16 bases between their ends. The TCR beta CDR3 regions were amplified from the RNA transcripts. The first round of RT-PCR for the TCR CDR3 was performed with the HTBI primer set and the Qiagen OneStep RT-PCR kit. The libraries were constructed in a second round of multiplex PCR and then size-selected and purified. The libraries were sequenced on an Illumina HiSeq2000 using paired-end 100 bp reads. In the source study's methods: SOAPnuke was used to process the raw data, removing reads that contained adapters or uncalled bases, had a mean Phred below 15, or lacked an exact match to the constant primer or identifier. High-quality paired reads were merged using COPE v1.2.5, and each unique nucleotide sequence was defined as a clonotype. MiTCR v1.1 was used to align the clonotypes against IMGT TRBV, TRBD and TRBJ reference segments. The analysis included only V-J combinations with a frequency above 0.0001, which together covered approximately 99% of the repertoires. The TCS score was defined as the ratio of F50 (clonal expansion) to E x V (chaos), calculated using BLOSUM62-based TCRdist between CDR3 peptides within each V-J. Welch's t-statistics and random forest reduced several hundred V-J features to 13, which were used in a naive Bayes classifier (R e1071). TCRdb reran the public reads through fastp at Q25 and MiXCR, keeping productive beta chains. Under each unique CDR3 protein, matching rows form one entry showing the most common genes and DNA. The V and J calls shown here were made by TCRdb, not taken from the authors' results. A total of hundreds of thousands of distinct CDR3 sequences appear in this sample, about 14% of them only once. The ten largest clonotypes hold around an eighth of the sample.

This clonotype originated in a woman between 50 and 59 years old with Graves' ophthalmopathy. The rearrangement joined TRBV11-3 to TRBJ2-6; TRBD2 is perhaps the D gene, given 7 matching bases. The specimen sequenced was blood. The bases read TGTGCCAGCAGCCCTTTGGGGGGGCGGACTGGGGCCAACGTCCTGACTTTC. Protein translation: CASSPLGGRTGANVLTF.